The clone carrying this T cell receptor beta chain has a handful of counts. The antigen remains unidentified. This record comes from a study of T-cell memory formation after mild COVID-19. Study context: For the most part, TCR clusters were specific to one donor.

The ends lost 0 bases at V and 6 bases at J; junction bases unmatched: 4. The CDR3 spans 14 residues. From germline, CDR1 is SGHNT and CDR2 YYREEE (reference sequence). Barcoded TCR alpha and TCR beta cDNA libraries with UMIs came from 5'RACE using constant-segment primers. TCRdb analysed the 5' RACE reads with MiXCR anew, one entry per CDR3 protein. Of 250,000 to 400,000 distinct CDR3 sequences in the sample, roughly an eighth were seen once. Study-wide results and caveats: Cross-reactive memory seemingly joined, as some responding clones were found in pre-infection memory.

This TCR derives from a man aged 18-30 years who had mild COVID-19 (a few samples of this study predate the infection). Cell type and time point are not known. This chain uses TRBV5-4 with TRBJ1-1; 8 bases line up with TRBD1. The sequenced sample consisted of PBMCs or a T cell subset sorted from them (not recorded which). CDR3 protein: CASSLGDRSAEAFF. The CDR3 nucleotides are TGTGCCAGCAGCTTGGGGGACAGGTCGGCTGAAGCTTTCTTT.